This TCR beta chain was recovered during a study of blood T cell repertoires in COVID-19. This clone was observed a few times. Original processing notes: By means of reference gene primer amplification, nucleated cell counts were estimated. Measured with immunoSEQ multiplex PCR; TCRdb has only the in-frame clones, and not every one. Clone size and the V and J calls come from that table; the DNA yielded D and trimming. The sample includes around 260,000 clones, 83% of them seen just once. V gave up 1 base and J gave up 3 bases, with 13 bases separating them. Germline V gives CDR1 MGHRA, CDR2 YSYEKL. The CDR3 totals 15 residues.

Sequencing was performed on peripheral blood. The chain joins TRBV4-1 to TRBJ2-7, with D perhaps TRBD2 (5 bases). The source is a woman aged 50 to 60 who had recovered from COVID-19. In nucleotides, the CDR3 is TGCGCCAGCAGCCAAGTAGGAGGCTCCGGCTACGAGCAGTACTTC. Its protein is CASSQVGGSGYEQYF.